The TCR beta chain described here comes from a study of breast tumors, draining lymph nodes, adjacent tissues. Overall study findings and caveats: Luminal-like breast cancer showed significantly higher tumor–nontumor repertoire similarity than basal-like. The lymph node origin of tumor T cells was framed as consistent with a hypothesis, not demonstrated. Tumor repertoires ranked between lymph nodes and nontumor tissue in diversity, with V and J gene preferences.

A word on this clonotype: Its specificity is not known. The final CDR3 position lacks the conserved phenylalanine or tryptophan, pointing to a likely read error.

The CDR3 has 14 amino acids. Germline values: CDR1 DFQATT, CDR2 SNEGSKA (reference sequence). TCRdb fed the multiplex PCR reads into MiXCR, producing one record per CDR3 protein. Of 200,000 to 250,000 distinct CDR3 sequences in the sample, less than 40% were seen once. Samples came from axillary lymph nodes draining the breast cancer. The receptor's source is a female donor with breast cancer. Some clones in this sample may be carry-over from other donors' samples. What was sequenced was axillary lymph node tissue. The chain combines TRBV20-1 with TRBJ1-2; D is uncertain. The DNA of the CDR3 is TGCAGTGTTAGAGAGGTCCCGCCGGCGTATGGCTACACCCTC. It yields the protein CSVREVPPAYGYTL.